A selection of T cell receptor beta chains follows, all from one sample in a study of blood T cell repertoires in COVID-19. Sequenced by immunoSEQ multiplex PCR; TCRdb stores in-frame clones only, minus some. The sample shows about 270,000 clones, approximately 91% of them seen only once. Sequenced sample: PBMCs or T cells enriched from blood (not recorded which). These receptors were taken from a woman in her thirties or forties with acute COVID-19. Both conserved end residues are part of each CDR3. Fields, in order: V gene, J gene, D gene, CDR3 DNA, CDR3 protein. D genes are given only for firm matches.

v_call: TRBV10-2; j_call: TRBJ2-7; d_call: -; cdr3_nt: TGCGCCAGCAGTGAGTCGAGACAGAGCCCCTACGAGCAGTACTTC; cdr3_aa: CASSESRQSPYEQYF
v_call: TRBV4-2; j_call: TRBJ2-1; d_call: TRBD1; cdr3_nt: TGTGCCAGCAGCCAAGATGGGCGGCAGGGGGCGCGACGGGAGCAGTTCTTC; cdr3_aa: CASSQDGRQGARREQFF
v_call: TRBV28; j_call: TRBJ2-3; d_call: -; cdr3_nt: TGTGCCAGCAGTTGGTCCGGGGAACCAGATACGCAGTATTTT; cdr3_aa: CASSWSGEPDTQYF
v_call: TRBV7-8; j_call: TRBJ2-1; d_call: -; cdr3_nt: TGTGCCAGCAGCTCGTTCAGGATTGACAATGAGCAGTTCTTC; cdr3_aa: CASSSFRIDNEQFF
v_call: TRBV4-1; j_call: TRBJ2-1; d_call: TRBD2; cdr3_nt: TGCGCCAGCAGCCAAGAGAATCGAGCGGGAGGTGAGCAGTTCTTC; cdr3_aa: CASSQENRAGGEQFF
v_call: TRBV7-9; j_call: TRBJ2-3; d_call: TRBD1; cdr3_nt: TGTGCCAGCAGCCCAAAGGTTGGGACAGGGTTAGGTACGCAGTATTTT; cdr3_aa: CASSPKVGTGLGTQYF
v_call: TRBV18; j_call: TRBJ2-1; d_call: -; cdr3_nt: TGTGCCAGCTCACCCGCAGGGCGGAATGAGCAGTTCTTC; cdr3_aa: CASSPAGRNEQFF
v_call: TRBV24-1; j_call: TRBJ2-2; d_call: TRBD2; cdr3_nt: TGTGCCACCCCAGCCACTAGCGGGATTCTCACCGGGGAGCTGTTTTTT; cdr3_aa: CATPATSGILTGELFF
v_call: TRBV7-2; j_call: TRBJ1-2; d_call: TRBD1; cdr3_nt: TGTGCCAGCAGCTCTAGGGACAGGGTGGGTGGCTACACCTTC; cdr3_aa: CASSSRDRVGGYTF
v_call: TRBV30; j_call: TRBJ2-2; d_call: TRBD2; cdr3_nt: TGTGCCTGGAGTAATTGGGGGGGGACCGGGGAGCTGTTTTTT; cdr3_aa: CAWSNWGGTGELFF
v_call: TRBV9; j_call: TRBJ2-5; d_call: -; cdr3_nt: TGTGCCAGCAGCGTAGTTGGTGAGGGCGAGACCCAGTACTTC; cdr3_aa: CASSVVGEGETQYF